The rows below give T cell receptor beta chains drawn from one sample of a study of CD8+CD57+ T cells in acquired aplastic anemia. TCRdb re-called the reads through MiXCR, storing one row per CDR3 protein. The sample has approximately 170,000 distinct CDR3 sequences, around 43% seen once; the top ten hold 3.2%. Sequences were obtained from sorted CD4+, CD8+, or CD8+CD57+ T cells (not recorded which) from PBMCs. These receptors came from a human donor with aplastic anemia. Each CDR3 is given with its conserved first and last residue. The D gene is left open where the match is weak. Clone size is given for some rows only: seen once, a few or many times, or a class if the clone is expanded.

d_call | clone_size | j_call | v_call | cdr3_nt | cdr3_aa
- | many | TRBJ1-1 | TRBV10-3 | TGTGCCATCGCGAGGGGGACGAACACTGAAGCTTTCTTT | CAIARGTNTEAFF
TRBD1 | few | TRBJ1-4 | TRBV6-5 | TGTGCCAGCAGTTATTACAGGGGGGATGAAAAACTGTTTTTT | CASSYYRGDEKLFF
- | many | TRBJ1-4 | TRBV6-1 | TGTGCCAGCAGTGCACAGGAGCTAAATGAAAAACTGTTTTTT | CASSAQELNEKLFF
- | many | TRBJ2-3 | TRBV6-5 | TGTGCCAGCAGTTTGAGGGAGACAGCAGATACGCAGTATTTT | CASSLRETADTQYF
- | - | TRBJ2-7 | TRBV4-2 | TGTGCCAGCAGCCCCAAGGGGGAAAACGGGTTGGGCGAGCAGTACTTC | CASSPKGENGLGEQYF
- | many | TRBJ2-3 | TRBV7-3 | TGTGCCAGCAGCTTAAGATCCGGGGGAGATACGCAGTATTTT | CASSLRSGGDTQYF
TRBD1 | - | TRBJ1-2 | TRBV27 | TGTGCCAGCAGTTTTAGTAGGGACAGGGTTGGCTACGCCTTC | CASSFSRDRVGYAF
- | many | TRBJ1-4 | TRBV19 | TGTGCCAGTAGTATAGATAGGGCAACTAATGAAAAACTGTTTTTT | CASSIDRATNEKLFF
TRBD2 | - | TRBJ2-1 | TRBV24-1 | TGTGCCACCTCAAGGGGTAGCGGGGTTTCCTACAATGAGCAGTTCTTC | CATSRGSGVSYNEQFF
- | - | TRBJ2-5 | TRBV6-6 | TGTGCCAGCAGTTCGCAGCGCAATCAGCCCCAGTACTTC | CASSSQRNQPQYF
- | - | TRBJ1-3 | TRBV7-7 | TGTGCCAGCAGCTTTTCTCCTGGAAACACCATATATTTT | CASSFSPGNTIYF
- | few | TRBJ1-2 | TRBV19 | TGTGCCTCTCTCGGGGTGGGGGCTGGCTACACCTTC | CASLGVGAGYTF